This entry features one TCR beta chain sequence. What it binds is not known. Assay: immunoSEQ multiplex PCR; the TCRdb copy retains only in-frame clones and omits some. The data show 100,000 to 110,000 clones, around 90% seen once. The CDR3 consists of 17 residues. V lost 0 bases, J lost 4 bases, and 18 bases lay in between. The V gene's germline CDR1 is SNHLY and CDR2 FYNNEI. The data were obtained in a study of siplizumab effects on memory and regulatory T cells. Findings of the study overall: Naive T cells looked more diverse than memory cells, and they looked like major contributors to the alloresponse. Reactions containing siplizumab showed mappable alloreactive CD4+ clones averaging around 70% Treg-derived, versus roughly 30% in controls.

This TCR derives from a human donor in good health. This chain uses TRBV2 with TRBJ1-2, with D maybe TRBD1 (6 bases). Sequenced input: CD4+ T cells sorted from blood. This CDR3 is CASSEARVGGAGYGYTF. The DNA of the CDR3 is TGTGCCAGCAGTGAAGCGCGAGTAGGGGGGGCCGGCTATGGCTACACCTTC.